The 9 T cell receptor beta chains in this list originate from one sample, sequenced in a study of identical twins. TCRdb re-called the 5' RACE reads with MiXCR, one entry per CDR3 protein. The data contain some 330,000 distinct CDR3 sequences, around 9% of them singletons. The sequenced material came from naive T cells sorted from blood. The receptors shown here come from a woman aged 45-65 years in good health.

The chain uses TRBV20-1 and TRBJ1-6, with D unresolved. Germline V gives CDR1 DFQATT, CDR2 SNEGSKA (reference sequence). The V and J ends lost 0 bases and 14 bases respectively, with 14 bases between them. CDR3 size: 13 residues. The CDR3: CSARDTPIEALHF. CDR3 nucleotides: TGCAGTGCTAGAGATACTCCGATTGAGGCCCTCCACTTT.

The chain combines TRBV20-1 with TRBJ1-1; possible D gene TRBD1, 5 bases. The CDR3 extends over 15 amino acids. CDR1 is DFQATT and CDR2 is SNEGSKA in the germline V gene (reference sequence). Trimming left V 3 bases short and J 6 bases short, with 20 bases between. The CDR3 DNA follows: TGCAGTGCTAGTTCTCCTATAAGAGGGACCCCTGAAGCTTTCTTT. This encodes CSASSPIRGTPEAFF.

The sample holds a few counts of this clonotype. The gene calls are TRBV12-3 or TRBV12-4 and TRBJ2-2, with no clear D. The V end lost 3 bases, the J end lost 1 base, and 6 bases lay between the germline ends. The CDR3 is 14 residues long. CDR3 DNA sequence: TGTGCCAGCAGTTTCGTACGGAACACCGGGGAGCTGTTTTTT. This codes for CASSFVRNTGELFF.

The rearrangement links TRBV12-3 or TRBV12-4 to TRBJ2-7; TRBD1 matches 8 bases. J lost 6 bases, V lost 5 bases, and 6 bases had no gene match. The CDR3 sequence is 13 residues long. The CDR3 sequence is CASSPGQGTEQYF. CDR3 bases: TGTGCCAGCAGTCCCGGACAGGGCACCGAGCAGTACTTC.

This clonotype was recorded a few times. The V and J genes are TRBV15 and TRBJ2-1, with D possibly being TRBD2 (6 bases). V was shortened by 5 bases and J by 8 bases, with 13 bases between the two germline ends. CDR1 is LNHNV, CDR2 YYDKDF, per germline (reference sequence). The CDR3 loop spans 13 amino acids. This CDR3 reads CATSSRRGDEQFF. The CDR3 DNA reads TGTGCCACCAGCTCCCGGAGGGGTGATGAGCAGTTCTTC.

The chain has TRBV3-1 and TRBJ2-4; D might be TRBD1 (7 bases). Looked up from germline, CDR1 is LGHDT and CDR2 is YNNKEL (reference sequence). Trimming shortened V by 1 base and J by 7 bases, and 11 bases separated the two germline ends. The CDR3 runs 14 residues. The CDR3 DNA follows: TGTGCCAGCAGCCAAGCGACAGGGAGGAACATTCAGTACTTC. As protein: CASSQATGRNIQYF.

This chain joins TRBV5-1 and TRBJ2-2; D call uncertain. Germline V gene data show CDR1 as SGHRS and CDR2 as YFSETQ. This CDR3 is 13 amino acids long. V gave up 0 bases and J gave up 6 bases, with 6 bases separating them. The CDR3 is CASSLARSGELFF. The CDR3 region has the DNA TGCGCCAGCAGCTTGGCCCGGTCCGGGGAGCTGTTTTTT. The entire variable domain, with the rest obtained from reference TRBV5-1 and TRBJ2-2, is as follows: KAGVTQTPRYLIKTRGQQVTLSCSPISGHRSVSWYQQTPGQGLQFLFEYFSETQRNKGNFPGRFSGRQFSNSRSEMNVSTLELGDSALYLCASSLARSGELFFGEGSRLTVL.

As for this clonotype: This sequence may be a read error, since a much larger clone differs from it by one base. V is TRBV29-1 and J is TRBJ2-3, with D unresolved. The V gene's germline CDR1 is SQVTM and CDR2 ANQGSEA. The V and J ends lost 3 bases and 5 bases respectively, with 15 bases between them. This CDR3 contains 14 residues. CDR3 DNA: TGCAGCGTTGATCGGAGTGCCGGCAAAGATACGCAGTATTTT. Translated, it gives CSVDRSAGKDTQYF.

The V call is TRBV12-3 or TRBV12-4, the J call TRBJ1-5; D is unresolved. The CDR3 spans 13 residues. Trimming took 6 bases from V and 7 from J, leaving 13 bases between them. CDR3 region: CASRTGQHQPQHF. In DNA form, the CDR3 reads TGTGCCAGCAGGACCGGGCAGCACCAGCCCCAGCATTTT.